These 21 T cell receptor beta chains share one sample of origin, sequenced in a study of CD8 T cell repertoires and HIV-1 epitope variants. The repertoire was sequenced with immunoSEQ multiplex PCR; TCRdb's copy has only in-frame clones and lacks some. The sample consists of about 2,000 clones, 55% to 75% of them appearing once. For these receptors, no antigen is known. Material for sequencing was cultured CD8+ T cells derived from PBMCs. These TCRs come from a male donor with HIV.

The chain joins TRBV5-1 to TRBJ1-1; D unclear. V shed 7 bases and J shed 1 base, with 8 bases lying between them. Germline V CDR1 and CDR2: SGHRS, YFSETQ. This CDR3 spans 12 amino acids. The CDR3 spells CASQTGNTEAFF. DNA for the CDR3: TGCGCCAGCCAGACGGGGAACACTGAAGCTTTCTTT.

The rearrangement joins TRBV7-4 to TRBJ2-7, with TRBD1 identical over 7 bases. The CDR3 has 11 amino acids. From germline, CDR1 is SGHVT and CDR2 SQSDAQ. V was pared by 8 bases and J by 5 bases, with 3 bases of the junction left unmatched. The CDR3: CASATGDEQYF. The DNA for the CDR3 is TGTGCCAGCGCAACAGGGGACGAGCAGTACTTC.

J is TRBJ1-3 and V is TRBV6-1; no definite D call. Germline lookup yields CDR1 MNHNS and CDR2 SASEGT. The CDR3 loop spans 13 amino acids. With 6 bases removed from V and 7 bases from J, the gap between germline ends came to 13 bases. The CDR3 DNA follows: TGTGCCAGCAGGTCCCCGGACGCCAACACCATATATTTT. Translated, it gives CASRSPDANTIYF.

The CDR3 spells CASSLGRQVSNQPQHF. In DNA, the CDR3 is TGTGCCAGCAGCTTGGGGAGACAGGTTAGCAATCAGCCCCAGCATTTT. V usage is TRBV5-6 and J usage is TRBJ1-5; weak D call: TRBD1 (6 bases). Trimming left V 0 bases short and J 0 bases short, with 10 bases between. The V gene's germline CDR1 is SGHDT and CDR2 YYEEEE. The CDR3 is 16 amino acids. The complete variable domain, with remaining parts taken from reference TRBV5-6 and TRBJ1-5, reads DAGVTQSPTHLIKTRGQQVTLRCSPKSGHDTVSWYQQALGQGPQFIFQYYEEEERQRGNFPDRFSGHQFPNYSSELNVNALLLGDSALYLCASSLGRQVSNQPQHFGDGTRLSIL.

The V gene is TRBV28, the J gene TRBJ2-7; 11 positions agree with TRBD1. This CDR3 has 14 amino acids. V trimming: 7 bases; J trimming: 2 bases; junction bases outside the gene matches: 4. Per germline, CDR1 MDHEN and CDR2 SYDVKM. The CDR3 reads CASNPGQGAYEQYF. CDR3 nucleotide sequence: TGTGCCAGCAATCCGGGACAGGGGGCCTACGAGCAGTACTTC. Full variable domain (remainder filled in from reference TRBV28 and TRBJ2-7): DVKVTQSSRYLVKRTGEKVFLECVQDMDHENMFWYRQDPGLGLRLIYFSYDVKMKEKGDIPEGYSVSREKKERFSLILESASTNQTSMYLCASNPGQGAYEQYFGPGTRLTVT.

V gene TRBV28 combines with J gene TRBJ2-2, with 10 bases fitting TRBD2. CDR3 length: 16 residues. V lost 6 bases and J lost 5; bases outside the gene matches: 9. Germline CDR1 MDHEN, CDR2 SYDVKM. The CDR3 region has the DNA TGTGCCAGCAGCCCGCTAGCGGGGGCGGGGACCGGGGAGCTGTTTTTT. Protein: CASSPLAGAGTGELFF.

This clone was counted between two and nine times. The chain is built from TRBV7-8 and TRBJ2-3; no clear D gene. CDR3 length equals 14 residues. Germline-derived CDR1 and CDR2 are SGHVS and FQNEAQ. The germline V and J ends were trimmed by 0 bases and 5 bases, with 9 bases remaining between them. For the CDR3, the DNA is TGTGCCAGCAGCTTAGCGAGCGTTGGAGATACGCAGTATTTT. It encodes CASSLASVGDTQYF.

On this clone itself: At one of its ends the junction is not consistent with the germline gene, which may arise from a read error. The chain links TRBV7-3 to TRBJ2-1; TRBD2 matches 7 bases. The CDR3 sequence is 14 residues long. The germline V gene encodes CDR1 SGHTA and CDR2 FQGTGA. Written as DNA, the CDR3 is TGTGCCACCAGCCCGGGCGGGGGTGCCAATGAGCAGTTCTTC. It encodes CATSPGGGANEQFF.

The V gene is TRBV2, the J gene TRBJ2-1; a weak D match, TRBD2 (6 bases). Germline assignment: CDR1 SNHLY and CDR2 FYNNEI. The CDR3 has 15 residues. V gave up 3 bases and J gave up 4 bases, with 13 bases separating them. The CDR3 loop is CASSEYSGRYNEQFF. In nucleotides, the CDR3 is TGTGCCAGCAGTGAGTATAGCGGAAGATACAATGAGCAGTTCTTC. Filled out from reference TRBV2 and TRBJ2-1, the complete variable domain reads EPEVTQTPSHQVTQMGQEVILRCVPISNHLYFYWYRQILGQKVEFLVSFYNNEISEKSEIFDDQFSVERPDGSNFTLKIRSTKLEDSAMYFCASSEYSGRYNEQFFGPGTRLTVL.

The rearrangement uses TRBV6-5 and TRBJ2-3; D remains unclear. V was trimmed by 5 bases and J by 2 bases, leaving 5 bases between them. Germline loops: CDR1 MNHEY, CDR2 SVGAGI. This CDR3 region has 12 residues. CDR3 residues: CASSGDTDTQYF. CDR3 bases: TGTGCCAGCAGTGGAGACACAGATACGCAGTATTTT.

DNA of the CDR3: TGTGCCAGCAGCTTAACCCGGGACTCCTCCTACGAGCAGTACTTC. Protein product: CASSLTRDSSYEQYF. The V gene is TRBV7-2, the J gene TRBJ2-7; D perhaps matches TRBD2 (6 bases). Germline lookup yields CDR1 SGHTA and CDR2 FQGNSA. V gave up 2 bases and J gave up 0 bases, with 11 bases separating them. This CDR3 contains 15 residues.

CDR3 residues: CASSWQSTRGLYEQYF. CDR3 bases: TGTGCCAGCAGCTGGCAGTCGACCAGGGGGCTATACGAGCAGTACTTC. This chain joins TRBV5-8 and TRBJ2-7; 8 nucleotides match TRBD1. Germline V lookup: CDR1 SGHTS, CDR2 YDEGEE. This CDR3 region has 16 residues. Trimming cost V 3 bases and J 4 bases; bases outside gene matches: 12.

This clone was counted a single time. The chain uses TRBV28 and TRBJ2-5; 12 bases are a match to TRBD2. The CDR3 runs 16 residues. The junction had 5 bases not matched to a gene; V was cut back by 4 bases and J by 2 bases. From germline, CDR1 is MDHEN and CDR2 SYDVKM. For the CDR3, the DNA is TGTGCCAGCAGTTCCGACGGACTAGCGGGGCAAGAGACCCAGTACTTC. It encodes CASSSDGLAGQETQYF.

This clone showed up just once. The chain couples TRBV28 to TRBJ1-1, with 10 positions matching TRBD1. The CDR3 is 14 residues long. J was trimmed by 5 bases and V by 8 bases; bases with no gene match: 8. Germline V gives CDR1 MDHEN, CDR2 SYDVKM. The CDR3 DNA is TGTGCCAGCGGAAGACAGGGGGCGGGAACTGAAGCTTTCTTT. The encoded protein is CASGRQGAGTEAFF.

This chain uses TRBV5-4 with TRBJ1-1, with a tentative D call TRBD1 (5 bases). The germline V and J ends were trimmed by 2 bases and 5 bases, with 7 bases remaining between them. This CDR3 is built from 12 residues. CDR1 and CDR2 (germline): SGHNT, YYREEE (reference sequence). In DNA, the CDR3 is TGTGCCAGCAGCTTAAGGGGTACTGAAGCTTTCTTT. Translation: CASSLRGTEAFF.

This chain links TRBV4-3 with TRBJ2-7, with unresolved D. Deletions cut 0 bases from V and 3 bases from J, with 6 bases between. Germline values: CDR1 LGHNA, CDR2 YSLEER. The CDR3 covers 13 residues. The CDR3 DNA sequence: TGCGCCAGCAGCCAAGAATTAAGCTACGAGCAGTACTTC. Translation: CASSQELSYEQYF.

The genes are TRBV2 and TRBJ1-2; D may be TRBD1 (5 bases). Looked up from germline, CDR1 is SNHLY and CDR2 is FYNNEI. Deletions cut 3 bases from V and 6 bases from J, with 14 bases between. The CDR3 covers 14 residues. The CDR3 DNA follows: TGTGCCAGCAGTGATCCGAGGGGAGCGGATGGCTACACCTTC. Translation gives CASSDPRGADGYTF. The entire variable domain, with the rest obtained from reference TRBV2 and TRBJ1-2, is as follows: EPEVTQTPSHQVTQMGQEVILRCVPISNHLYFYWYRQILGQKVEFLVSFYNNEISEKSEIFDDQFSVERPDGSNFTLKIRSTKLEDSAMYFCASSDPRGADGYTFGSGTRLTVV.

The chain has TRBV6-5 and TRBJ2-7, with D possibly matching TRBD1 (6 bases). Trimming stripped 2 bases from V and 6 bases from J, with 11 bases between. Per germline, CDR1 MNHEY and CDR2 SVGAGI. The CDR3 is 13 residues long. The CDR3 nucleotides read TGTGCCAGCAGTTACGGGGCACAGGGCGAGCAGTACTTC. It is translated as CASSYGAQGEQYF.

This sequence joins TRBV9 and TRBJ2-7, with D hard to call. CDR3 size: 15 residues. The V gene's germline CDR1 is SGDLS and CDR2 YYNGEE. V lost 0 bases, J lost 6 bases, and 16 bases lay in between. The DNA for the CDR3 is TGTGCCAGCAGCGTAGATCCCTCTAGTTGGTCCGAGCAGTACTTC. Protein: CASSVDPSSWSEQYF.

This clone was seen only a few times. A read error may account for a junction end that differs from germline. The V gene is TRBV5-6, the J gene TRBJ2-7; 8 bases are shared with TRBD2. The CDR3 is 14 amino acids. Germline V gene sequence: CDR1 SGHDT, CDR2 YYEEEE. CDR3 bases: TGTGCCAGCAGCGCGGGACTAGGTTCCTCCGAGCAGTACTTC. This sequence encodes CASSAGLGSSEQYF.

The V gene is TRBV9, the J gene TRBJ2-1; TRBD2 matches 9 bases. The CDR3 runs to 16 residues. Trimming cost V 0 bases and J 3 bases; bases outside gene matches: 4. Germline assignment: CDR1 SGDLS and CDR2 YYNGEE. In DNA form, the CDR3 reads TGTGCCAGCAGCGTAGAGGCTAGCGGGGACTACAATGAGCAGTTCTTC. This gives the protein CASSVEASGDYNEQFF.